This T cell receptor (beta chain) comes out of a study of T cell responses to AZD1222 COVID-19 vaccine. Study findings and constraints: Donors were chiefly white British, with a greater number of females, and clonal diversity was perhaps underestimated. Within unmutated variant regions lay the reported targets of nearly half of spike-specific TCRs. Just six AZD1222 recipients tested seropositive at baseline.

Only in-frame clones appear in the TCRdb table, and some are missing; sequencing was by immunoSEQ multiplex PCR. The sample records approximately 170,000 clones, approximately 94% being singletons. Pooling of second doses given at about 4 or about 12 weeks was done. Comment on this clone: Its specificity is unknown.

Germline V gene sequence: CDR1 LGHDT, CDR2 YNNKEL (reference sequence). With V trimmed by 1 base and J by 8 bases, 11 bases remained unmatched. The CDR3 has 17 amino acids. V gene TRBV3-1 (or the pseudogene TRBV3-2) combines with J gene TRBJ1-6; the match to TRBD1 covers 7 bases. The sample was peripheral blood, taken 28 days after the second AZD1222 dose. This sequence originates from an adult who received the AZD1222 COVID-19 vaccine. The CDR3 reads CASSQVGGGRDYSPLHF. The DNA of the CDR3 is TGTGCCAGCAGCCAAGTTGGAGGGGGCCGGGATTATTCACCCCTCCACTTT.